Listed below are T cell receptor beta chains from one sample, sequenced in a study of blood T cell repertoires in COVID-19. Assay used: immunoSEQ multiplex PCR; TCRdb lists only in-frame clones, some missing. Of roughly 250,000 clones in the sample, around 81% were seen once. The sample consisted of peripheral blood. All receptors derive from a person between 65 and 80 years old with COVID-19, enrolled during active disease. Both conserved end residues are part of each CDR3. A D gene is named only where the DNA matches it firmly. Not all rows give a size; the values are once, few, many and, for expanded clones, a class.

cdr3_aa cdr3_nt clone_size v_call d_call j_call
CASSRGTGGNSYNEQFF TGTGCCAGCTCACGCGGGACAGGGGGAAACTCCTACAATGAGCAGTTCTTC . TRBV18 TRBD1 TRBJ2-1
CASRDLGTSTYEQYF TGTGCCAGCAGGGACCTCGGGACAAGCACCTACGAGCAGTACTTC . TRBV6-5 . TRBJ2-7
CASTPIQETNTEAFF TGTGCCAGTACACCAATACAGGAGACAAACACTGAAGCTTTCTTT . TRBV19 . TRBJ1-1
CASSPVGGAGNTIYF TGTGCCAGCAGCCCTGTAGGCGGAGCAGGAAACACCATATATTTT . TRBV7-2 . TRBJ1-3
CASSPPAGVVDTQYF TGTGCCAGCAGTCCACCCGCGGGGGTGGTAGATACGCAGTATTTT . TRBV6-2/TRBV6-3 TRBD2 TRBJ2-3
CASSRSTGPQHF TGTGCCAGCAGTAGATCAACAGGGCCCCAGCATTTT . TRBV25-1 . TRBJ1-5
CASSTGGAGNGYTF TGTGCCAGTAGTACAGGGGGCGCCGGGAATGGCTACACCTTC . TRBV19 TRBD1 TRBJ1-2
CASSLAAGPGNTIYF TGTGCCAGCAGCTTAGCGGCAGGGCCTGGAAACACCATATATTTT . TRBV7-6 . TRBJ1-3
CASSPGGRVGWSYEQYF TGTGCCAGCAGCCCGGGAGGCAGGGTGGGATGGTCCTACGAGCAGTACTTC . TRBV5-8 TRBD2 TRBJ2-7
CASSLGSAFF TGTGCCAGCAGCTTGGGCAGTGCGTTCTTC . TRBV5-8 . TRBJ2-1
CASSIQEHYGYTF TGTGCCAGCTCCATCCAAGAGCATTATGGCTACACCTTC . TRBV18 . TRBJ1-2
CASSQRGHRGDEKLFF TGTGCCAGCAGCCAACGAGGACACAGGGGCGATGAAAAACTGTTTTTT . TRBV4-2 TRBD1 TRBJ1-4
CASSSPSTRGAALNYGYTF TGTGCCAGCAGCTCCCCCTCCACCAGGGGCGCCGCCCTTAACTATGGCTACACCTTC once TRBV7-2 . TRBJ1-2
CAGGWGAGPYTDTQYF TGTGCCGGAGGTTGGGGAGCGGGCCCTTACACAGATACGCAGTATTTT . TRBV28 . TRBJ2-3
CASSLDVSLGEQYF TGTGCCAGCAGCTTGGATGTTTCTCTCGGCGAGCAGTACTTC . TRBV5-6 . TRBJ2-7
CASSTTGFPDPQHF TGTGCCAGTAGTACTACAGGGTTTCCGGATCCCCAGCATTTT . TRBV19 . TRBJ1-5
CASSLLEGSPLHF TGTGCCAGCAGCCTCCTGGAGGGGTCACCCCTCCACTTT . TRBV7-3 . TRBJ1-6
CATSRGTGTYNEQFF TGTGCCACCAGCAGAGGGACAGGGACCTACAATGAGCAGTTCTTC . TRBV15 TRBD1 TRBJ2-1
CAWRVTGSSNYEQYF TGTGCCTGGAGGGTAACAGGTTCGTCCAACTACGAGCAGTACTTC . TRBV30 . TRBJ2-7
CAIRGDRGVYGYTF TGTGCCATCAGGGGGGACAGGGGTGTATATGGCTACACCTTC . TRBV10-3 TRBD1 TRBJ1-2
CASSLRWAGDSGANVLTF TGTGCCAGCAGCTTAAGGTGGGCGGGGGACTCTGGGGCCAACGTCCTGACTTTC . TRBV7-2 TRBD2 TRBJ2-6
CASSFSAGVGETQYF TGTGCCAGCAGCTTTTCCGCGGGAGTAGGGGAGACCCAGTACTTC . TRBV11-2 TRBD2 TRBJ2-5
CATRTGGTGYGYTF TGTGCCACCCGAACAGGGGGCACTGGCTATGGCTACACCTTC . TRBV6-5 TRBD1 TRBJ1-2
CASSYESGALYEQYF TGTGCCAGCAGTTACGAAAGCGGGGCCCTCTACGAGCAGTACTTC . TRBV6-2/TRBV6-3 TRBD2 TRBJ2-7
CASSYPTGTSNEQFF TGTGCCAGCAGTTACCCAACCGGGACTAGTAATGAGCAGTTCTTC . TRBV6-2/TRBV6-3 TRBD2 TRBJ2-1
CASYDVVLSREAFF TGTGCCAGTTACGATGTGGTTTTATCGCGTGAAGCTTTCTTT . TRBV19 . TRBJ1-1
CASTVEGAFGNTIYF TGTGCCAGCACCGTTGAGGGGGCATTTGGAAACACCATATATTTT . TRBV7-8 TRBD1 TRBJ1-3
CSGTTRDRLLNTEAFF TGCAGCGGCACCACACGGGACAGACTATTAAACACTGAAGCTTTCTTT . TRBV29-1 TRBD1 TRBJ1-1
CASSKPGLAGSTDTQYF TGTGCCAGTAGTAAACCGGGACTAGCGGGAAGCACAGATACGCAGTATTTT . TRBV19 TRBD2 TRBJ2-3
CASSEKAGGPVGELFF TGTGCCAGCAGTGAAAAAGCGGGGGGGCCCGTCGGGGAGCTGTTTTTT . TRBV6-1 TRBD2 TRBJ2-2
CASSPKLFNQPQHF TGTGCCAGCAGCCCGAAGCTATTCAATCAGCCCCAGCATTTT . TRBV5-8 . TRBJ1-5
CATSGPPLGQGVAEAFF TGTGCCACCAGTGGTCCCCCCTTGGGACAGGGAGTCGCTGAAGCTTTCTTT . TRBV24-1 TRBD1 TRBJ1-1
CASSQGKKAQDTQYF TGTGCCAGCAGCCAAGGGAAAAAAGCGCAAGATACGCAGTATTTT . TRBV3-1/TRBV3-2 . TRBJ2-3
CASSLGGDRGSYGYTF TGTGCCAGCAGCTTAGGAGGGGACAGGGGAAGCTATGGCTACACCTTC once TRBV7-9 TRBD1 TRBJ1-2
CASSPRGRGVSTEAFF TGCGCCAGCAGCCCCAGGGGTCGGGGAGTCAGCACTGAAGCTTTCTTT . TRBV5-1 . TRBJ1-1
CASSPGTGRNSPLHF TGTGCCAGCAGCCCAGGGACAGGGAGGAATTCACCCCTCCACTTT . TRBV7-8 TRBD1 TRBJ1-6
CASSPLAGGIVGYTF TGTGCCAGCAGTCCTCTGGCGGGAGGGATTGTAGGCTACACCTTC . TRBV6-5 . TRBJ1-2
CASGLQGGGTGELFF TGTGCTAGTGGTTTGCAGGGCGGGGGCACCGGGGAGCTGTTTTTT . TRBV12-5 TRBD2 TRBJ2-2
CASSFTGQGAGEKLFF TGCGCCAGCAGCTTCACAGGACAGGGGGCTGGAGAAAAACTGTTTTTT . TRBV5-1 TRBD1 TRBJ1-4
CASTGTTNTGELFF TGTGCCAGCACCGGGACTACGAACACCGGGGAGCTGTTTTTT . TRBV6-4 TRBD2 TRBJ2-2
CASSLAATEETQYF TGTGCCAGCAGCCTCGCGGCGACAGAAGAGACCCAGTACTTC . TRBV7-2 . TRBJ2-5
CASTGDPYNEQFF TGTGCCAGCACGGGGGACCCTTACAATGAGCAGTTCTTC . TRBV2 . TRBJ2-1
CASSLVQFEAFF TGTGCCAGCAGTTTGGTACAATTTGAAGCTTTCTTT many TRBV6-2/TRBV6-3 . TRBJ1-1
CASSQGQNTEAFF TGCGCCAGCAGCCAAGGACAGAACACTGAAGCTTTCTTT . TRBV4-1 . TRBJ1-1
CASSLYGDREAFF TGTGCCAGCAGCTTATACGGGGATAGGGAAGCTTTCTTT . TRBV7-2 . TRBJ1-1
CASSQDRTSNTEAFF TGCGCCAGCAGCCAAGACAGGACAAGTAACACTGAAGCTTTCTTT . TRBV4-1 . TRBJ1-1
CASSQKGTTYEQYF TGTGCCAGTAGTCAGAAAGGGACTACCTACGAGCAGTACTTC . TRBV19 TRBD2 TRBJ2-7
CASSIEGGYEQYF TGTGCCAGTAGTATTGAAGGGGGCTACGAGCAGTACTTC . TRBV19 . TRBJ2-7
CASSAQRNQPQHF TGTGCCAGCTCCGCCCAGAGGAATCAGCCCCAGCATTTT . TRBV18 . TRBJ1-5
CASSPQVHSTEAFF TGTGCCAGCAGTCCTCAGGTCCATTCTACTGAAGCTTTCTTT . TRBV7-8 . TRBJ1-1
CASSRTVGNQPQHF TGTGCCAGCAGTAGGACAGTTGGGAATCAGCCCCAGCATTTT once TRBV28 . TRBJ1-5
CASSRGTGGGEQFF TGTGCCAGCAGCCGCGGGACAGGGGGCGGTGAGCAGTTCTTC . TRBV7-3 TRBD1 TRBJ2-1
CASSLSPGQATSAFF TGTGCCAGCAGTTTATCCCCAGGACAGGCGACCTCGGCTTTCTTT . TRBV6-2/TRBV6-3 TRBD1 TRBJ1-1
CASSQATSGRNNEQFF TGCGCCAGCAGCCAGGCGACTAGCGGGAGGAACAATGAGCAGTTCTTC . TRBV4-3 TRBD2 TRBJ2-1
CASSLAGGSREQYF TGTGCCAGCAGCTTGGCGGGGGGTTCGCGTGAGCAGTACTTC . TRBV7-2 TRBD2 TRBJ2-7
CASSTATASSYNSPLHF TGCGCCAGCAGCACCGCGACAGCGAGCTCCTATAATTCACCCCTCCACTTT once TRBV5-1 . TRBJ1-6
CASSFRGKQFF TGTGCCAGCAGCTTTAGGGGGAAGCAGTTCTTC . TRBV7-2 . TRBJ2-1
CASSLSTGWTTEAFF TGTGCCAGCAGTTTGTCGACAGGGTGGACCACTGAAGCTTTCTTT . TRBV28 TRBD1 TRBJ1-1